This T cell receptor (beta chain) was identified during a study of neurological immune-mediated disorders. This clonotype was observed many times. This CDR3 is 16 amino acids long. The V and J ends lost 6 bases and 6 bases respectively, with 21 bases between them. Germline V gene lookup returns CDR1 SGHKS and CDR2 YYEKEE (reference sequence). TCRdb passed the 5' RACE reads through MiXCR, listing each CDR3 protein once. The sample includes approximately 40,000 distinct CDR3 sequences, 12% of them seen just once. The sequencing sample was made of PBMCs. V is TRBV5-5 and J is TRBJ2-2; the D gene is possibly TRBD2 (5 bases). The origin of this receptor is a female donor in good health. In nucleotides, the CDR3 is TGTGCCAGCACCGCAGAGGGAAGAAATCGGGCCGGGGAGCTGTTTTTT. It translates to CASTAEGRNRAGELFF.